Ten or more counts support the clone carrying this TCR beta chain. Its antigen remains unidentified. The library protocol tagged individual cDNA molecules with unique molecular identifiers. MiXCR was run by TCRdb on the 5' RACE reads, yielding one entry per CDR3 protein. Of nearly 80,000 distinct CDR3 sequences in the sample, 13% are singletons; the top ten hold about 1.1%. Germline-derived CDR1 and CDR2 are KGHSH and LQKENI. Deletions cut 3 bases from V and 0 bases from J, with 8 bases between. This CDR3 region has 14 residues. This specimen comes from a study of early T cells in non-severe SARS-CoV-2 infection. On the study more broadly: Unsorted whole blood bulk RNA was sequenced, with unpaired chains.

Broader study findings: A preference for anti-spike CD8 responses marked VDJdb matching, which missed private and CD4 specificities.

The sequenced sample consisted of whole blood. The TCR originated in an adult who was a healthcare worker with PCR-confirmed SARS-CoV-2 infection or an uninfected control (not recorded which). The V gene is TRBV18, the J gene TRBJ1-1; possible D gene TRBD1, 6 bases. CDR3 residues: CASSPPGVNTEAFF. CDR3 in DNA: TGTGCCAGCTCACCGCCAGGGGTGAACACTGAAGCTTTCTTT. The entire variable domain, with the rest obtained from reference TRBV18 and TRBJ1-1, is as follows: NAGVMQNPRHLVRRRGQEARLRCSPMKGHSHVYWYRQLPEEGLKFMVYLQKENIIDESGMPKERFSAEFPKEGPSILRIQQVVRGDSAAYFCASSPPGVNTEAFFGQGTRLTVV.